This T cell receptor (beta chain) was captured in a study of T cells in Graves' hyperthyroidism and ophthalmopathy. Diagnostic decisions used clinical symptoms, serum thyroxine and TRAb, thyroid ultrasound and orbital computed tomography. The PBMCs were sourced from fresh peripheral blood (less than 11 ml). Amplification yielded TCR beta CDR3 regions, with RNA transcripts as the source. A set of HTBI primers served as the primers for a first-round RT-PCR of the TCR CDR3. TCRdb ran MiXCR on the multiplex PCR reads and lists one entry per CDR3 protein. The repertoire includes hundreds of thousands of distinct CDR3 sequences, roughly 15% of them detected once, and roughly 10% sits in the top ten. Germline V gene data show CDR1 as DFQATT and CDR2 as SNEGSKA (reference sequence). The CDR3 has 13 residues. Unmatched junction bases numbered 6, after V lost 3 bases and J lost 8 bases. Study-level results: Before onset, by a median of approximately 5.9 months, the model predicted ophthalmopathy.

This clonotype was picked up many times. As yet, its antigen is unknown. The rearrangement joins TRBV20-1 to TRBJ2-1, with 8 bases aligning to TRBD2. The source is a woman between 18 and 29 years old with Graves' hyperthyroidism. The sample comprised blood. CDR3 nucleotide sequence: TGCAGTGCTAGCCTTAGCGGGACGTATGAGCAGTTCTTC. Translation gives CSASLSGTYEQFF.